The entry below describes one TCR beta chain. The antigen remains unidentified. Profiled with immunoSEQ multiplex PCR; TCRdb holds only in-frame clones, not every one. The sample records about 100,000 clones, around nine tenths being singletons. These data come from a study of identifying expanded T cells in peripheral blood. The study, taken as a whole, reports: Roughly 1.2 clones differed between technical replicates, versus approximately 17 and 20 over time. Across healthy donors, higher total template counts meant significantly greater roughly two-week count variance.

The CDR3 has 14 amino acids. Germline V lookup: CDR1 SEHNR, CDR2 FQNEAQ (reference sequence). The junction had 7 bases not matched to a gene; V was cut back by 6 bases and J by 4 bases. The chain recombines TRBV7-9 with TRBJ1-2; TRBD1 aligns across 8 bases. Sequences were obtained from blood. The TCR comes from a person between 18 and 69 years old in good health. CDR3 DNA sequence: TGTGCCAGCAGTCGATTGCAGGGGGCCTATGGCTACACCTTC. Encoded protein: CASSRLQGAYGYTF.